The entry below describes one T cell receptor (beta chain). Its antigen remains unidentified. Base quality data are lacking; no much larger clone is found one base away. The sample is drawn from a study of CD8+CD57+ T cells in acquired aplastic anemia (dated by TCRdb to 2017 to 2018). Describing the broader study: Extracted DNA from sorted CD4+ and CD8+ cells averaged around 3.4 ug, ranging from roughly 0.19 to 27.4 ug. Mean read counts for healthy donor samples were 8.5 million to 10.8 million for CD4+ cells and 11.0 million for CD8+ cells. General study outcomes and caveats: Although under 35 CD8+ CDR3 sequences were shared by patients and controls, these sequences appeared highly expressed in patients and within the immunodominant clones of patients. CD8+ Simpson's diversity did not differ significantly between patients and healthy controls (P=0.060).

TCR beta VDJ combination and CDR3 sequence profiling used genomic DNA as the template. TCR repertoire sequencing was run on an Illumina HiSeq 2000. Per the authors' processing: Repertoire assessment relied on Simpson's diversity index, CDR3 size and DJ length profiles, and TRBV/TRBJ rearrangement plots. Whichever DNA sequence was most abundant in the deep sequencing data was defined as the immunodominant clone. CDR3 amino acid sequences were checked for sharing between subjects and were compared against published repertoires and the VDJdb database. TCRdb took the public reads, trimmed them with fastp at Q25, ran MiXCR for clone calling and kept in-frame beta chains. All rows with the same CDR3 protein become a single entry with the most common DNA and genes. The V and J calls and clone size come from TCRdb's table, not from the authors' own analysis. The sample table lists 400,000 to 500,000 distinct CDR3 sequences, around 68% of them with a count of one. Of the sample, 4% is held by the ten largest clones.

The study deep-sequenced TCR repertoires of sorted CD4+ and CD8+ blood T cells from severe aplastic anemia patients and healthy subjects. Ficoll-Paque density gradient centrifugation was used to isolate peripheral blood mononuclear cells. Before DNA was extracted, CD4+ and CD8+ T cells were sorted using either FACS or magnetic beads. Inclusive of the bounding cysteine and phenylalanine, the CDR3 is 14 residues long. The CDR3 DNA has 42 bases and is translated from base 1. Between the V and J ends, shortened by 1 base and 5 bases respectively, the junction contains 12 bases. Per the germline V gene (reference sequence), MNHEY is the CDR1 and SMNVEV is the CDR2.

The sequence links TRBV27 to TRBJ2-7; a confident D gene designation cannot be given. This clonotype was obtained from a human donor in good health, serving as a control. The specimen sequenced was sorted CD4+, CD8+, or CD8+CD57+ T cells (not recorded which) from PBMCs. This receptor has the CDR3 CASSLFRTANEQYF. The nucleotide sequence is TGTGCCAGCAGTTTATTCAGGACCGCTAACGAGCAGTACTTC.